These 31 T cell receptor beta chains share one sample of origin, sequenced in a study of spatial heterogeneity in lung cancer. Time point described: sample taken at primary tumor resection. The authors sequenced whole RNA from tumor, nontumor lung or frozen PBMC without sorting. TCRdb processed the 5' RACE reads anew with MiXCR; each CDR3 protein has one entry. Here the sample spans roughly 2,000 distinct CDR3 sequences, 9% to 15% being singletons. Sequenced here: normal lung tissue next to the tumor, sampled at surgery. The receptors originated from a male donor with early-stage non-small cell lung cancer.

By proportion, this clonotype is medium-sized. Because the library targeted alpha chains, this beta chain is an off-target read whose size means little. The chain carries TRBV6-2 or TRBV6-3 and TRBJ2-4; tentatively, D is TRBD1 (5 bases). V lost 3 bases to trimming and J lost 0 bases, with 12 bases between them. Looked up from germline, CDR1 is MNHEY and CDR2 is SVGEGT. The CDR3 has 16 amino acids. The DNA of the CDR3 is TGTGCCAGCAGTTATGACAGAAGTATAGCCAAAAACATTCAGTACTTC. Amino acids: CASSYDRSIAKNIQYF.

This clonotype is categorized as medium-sized. This beta chain turned up in a library designed for alpha chains; as an off-target read, its abundance says little. This rearrangement joins TRBV5-5 to TRBJ2-1; 8 nucleotides line up with TRBD2. CDR3 length: 16 residues. J gave up 10 bases and V 4 bases, and 16 bases lay outside the gene matches. Per germline, CDR1 SGHKS and CDR2 YYEKEE (reference sequence). The CDR3 is CASSHLAALAGQEQFF. For the CDR3, the DNA is TGTGCCAGCAGCCACTTGGCCGCCCTAGCGGGTCAGGAGCAGTTCTTC. Full variable domain (rest looked up from reference TRBV5-5 and TRBJ2-1): DAGVTQSPTHLIKTRGQQVTLRCSPISGHKSVSWYQQVLGQGPQFIFQYYEKEERGRGNFPDRFSARQFPNYSSELNVNALLLGDSALYLCASSHLAALAGQEQFFGPGTRLTVL.

By share, this clonotype counts as medium-sized (0.01 to 0.1%). As an off-target read in a library built for alpha chains, this beta chain has a frequency of little significance. This rearrangement joins TRBV5-1 to TRBJ2-2, with a tentative D call TRBD1 (6 bases). CDR1 and CDR2 (germline): SGHRS, YFSETQ. The CDR3 is made up of 16 amino acids. V dropped 4 bases and J dropped 2 bases, with 15 bases sitting between them. CDR3 DNA: TGCGCCAGCAGCCCTCCACAAGGGGGAAACACCGGGGAGCTGTTTTTT. Protein product: CASSPPQGGNTGELFF.

By share of the sample, this clonotype is medium-sized (0.01 to 0.1%). This beta chain turned up in a library designed for alpha chains; as an off-target read, its abundance says little. The chain uses TRBV18 and TRBJ2-7; a possible D gene is TRBD2 (7 bases). Per germline, CDR1 KGHSH and CDR2 LQKENI. The V end lost 0 bases, the J end lost 0 bases, and 12 bases lay between the germline ends. CDR3 length: 16 amino acids. Here the CDR3 reads CASSPPTGGGSYEQYF. The CDR3 nucleotides are TGTGCCAGCTCACCACCGACAGGCGGGGGCTCCTACGAGCAGTACTTC.

This clonotype is termed medium-sized. This beta chain is an unintended read in a library built for alpha chains; its size means little. The chain is built from TRBV11-2 and TRBJ2-5; no clear D. Germline CDR1 SGHAT, CDR2 FQNNGV. This CDR3 contains 11 residues. Trimming took off 6 bases at V and 5 bases at J, with 7 bases between the two ends. For the CDR3, the DNA is TGTGCCAGCAGGGCCGGGGAGACCCAGTACTTC. This sequence encodes CASRAGETQYF.

Of note for this clonotype: The library was prepared for alpha chains; this beta chain is a stray read, so its frequency means little. The rearrangement uses TRBV10-3 and TRBJ2-5, with D possibly TRBD2 on 5 matching bases. The CDR3 consists of 12 residues. V lost 2 bases and J lost 4, with 5 bases in between. Germline V CDR1 and CDR2: ENHRY, SYGVKD. The CDR3 protein is CAISEEGETQYF. Written as DNA, the CDR3 is TGTGCCATCAGTGAGGAGGGAGAGACCCAGTACTTC.

By sample fraction, this clonotype is large. The library was prepared for alpha chains; this beta chain is a stray read, so its frequency means little. The V gene is TRBV7-3, the J gene TRBJ2-2, with D perhaps given as TRBD1 or TRBD2 (5 bases each). CDR3 length: 14 residues. Trimming pared 5 bases from V and 7 bases from J, leaving 14 bases between. Germline V CDR1 and CDR2: SGHTA, FQGTGA. In DNA form, the CDR3 reads TGTGCCAGCAGCCAGCAGAGGGGTTACGGGGAGCTGTTTTTT. This gives the protein CASSQQRGYGELFF.

This clonotype is termed medium-sized. Because the library targeted alpha chains, this beta chain is an off-target read whose size means little. This chain joins TRBV12-3 or TRBV12-4 and TRBJ1-4; D uncertain. There are 13 residues in the CDR3. The germline V and J ends were trimmed by 5 bases and 4 bases, with 8 bases remaining between them. CDR3: CASSRSNNEKLFF. In DNA form, the CDR3 reads TGTGCCAGCAGTCGGAGTAATAATGAAAAACTGTTTTTT.

By sample share, this clonotype is medium-sized (0.01 to 0.1%). Being off target in a library aimed at alpha chains, this beta chain has a size of little meaning. The chain uses TRBV20-1 and TRBJ2-1; TRBD2 matches 10 bases. V shed 0 bases, J shed 6 bases, and the junction held 2 bases outside the gene matches. The CDR3 length is 14 residues. Germline assignment: CDR1 DFQATT and CDR2 SNEGSKA (reference sequence). CDR3 sequence: CSAREASGGNEQFF. The CDR3 DNA follows: TGCAGTGCTAGAGAGGCTAGCGGGGGCAATGAGCAGTTCTTC.

This clonotype qualifies as medium-sized. This beta chain slipped into a library made for alpha chains as a stray read, so its size is not meaningful. The chain is built from TRBV3-1 and TRBJ2-3, with 7 bases lining up with TRBD1. The CDR3 has 17 amino acids. The germline CDR1 and CDR2 sequences are LGHDT and YNNKEL (reference sequence). With V trimmed by 2 bases and J by 0 bases, 8 bases remained unmatched. CDR3 region: CASSQPGTVESTDTQYF. CDR3 DNA sequence: TGTGCCAGCAGCCAACCCGGGACAGTGGAGAGCACAGATACGCAGTATTTT.

This clonotype is medium-sized by share. Because this beta chain is a stray read in a library intended to capture alpha chains, its abundance should not be given much weight. CDR3 DNA sequence: TGTGCCAGCAGTTACTCGAGTATGGGCAATGTGGCCGGGGAGCTGTTTTTT. Amino acid sequence: CASSYSSMGNVAGELFF. The chain couples TRBV6-2 or TRBV6-3 to TRBJ2-2, with D hard to call. The CDR3 runs 17 residues. V shed 0 bases and J shed 6 bases, with 17 bases lying between them. CDR1 is MNHEY, CDR2 SVGEGT, per germline.

Comments on this clonotype: Because the library targeted alpha chains, this beta chain is an off-target read whose size means little. This chain joins TRBV29-1 and TRBJ2-1; TRBD1 is a possible D gene (5 bases). The CDR3 consists of 15 residues. Trimming stripped 2 bases from V and 0 bases from J, with 11 bases between. Germline V CDR1 and CDR2: SQVTM, ANQGSEA. Here the CDR3 reads CSVETGTISYNEQFF. Here the CDR3 DNA reads TGCAGCGTTGAAACAGGTACGATCTCCTACAATGAGCAGTTCTTC.

Judged by abundance, this clonotype is large. The library was built for alpha chains, so this beta chain is an off-target read and its size means little. The rearrangement links TRBV10-3 to TRBJ2-7; 12 nucleotides match TRBD2. The germline V gene encodes CDR1 ENHRY and CDR2 SYGVKD. V lost 2 bases, J lost 2 bases, and 4 bases stayed unmatched. This CDR3 has 16 residues. Written as DNA, the CDR3 is TGTGCCATCAGTGAGACGCTAGCGGGGGGGCCCTACGAGCAGTACTTC. Translated: CAISETLAGGPYEQYF.

This clonotype was detected ten times or more. In a library made to pick up alpha chains, this beta chain is a stray read with a size that means little. V usage is TRBV27 and J usage is TRBJ2-6, with 8 positions matching TRBD1. V dropped 2 bases and J dropped 2; count of bases not matched to a gene: 5. The CDR3 contains 17 residues. Germline lookup yields CDR1 MNHEY and CDR2 SMNVEV (reference sequence). Here the CDR3 reads CASSLRQGLAGANVLTF. In DNA, the CDR3 is TGTGCCAGCAGTTTAAGACAGGGGCTTGCTGGGGCCAACGTCCTGACTTTC.

By proportion, this clonotype is medium-sized (0.01 to 0.1%). Being off target in a library aimed at alpha chains, this beta chain has a size of little meaning. The V gene is TRBV7-2, the J gene TRBJ1-1; TRBD1 matches 9 bases. V lost 1 base, J lost 1 base, and 13 bases stayed unmatched. The germline V gene encodes CDR1 SGHTA and CDR2 FQGNSA. The CDR3 is 19 amino acids. The CDR3 coding sequence is TGTGCCAGCAGCTTAGTAACGGTTGGACAGGGGATGACGAACACTGAAGCTTTCTTT. Its translation is CASSLVTVGQGMTNTEAFF.

This clonotype qualifies as medium-sized (0.01 to 0.1%). This beta chain is an off-target read within a library intended for alpha chains, so its frequency means little. The chain links TRBV6-5 to TRBJ2-2, with 8 bases fitting TRBD1. Germline V lookup: CDR1 MNHEY, CDR2 SVGAGI. This CDR3 contains 18 residues. The trim removed 0 bases at V and 2 bases at J, leaving 8 bases unmatched. The CDR3 region has the DNA TGTGCCAGCAGTTACTCGTTGTCAGGGGGCGGTAACACCGGGGAGCTGTTTTTT. This codes for CASSYSLSGGGNTGELFF.

By sample share, this clonotype is medium-sized (0.01 to 0.1%). This beta chain turned up in a library designed for alpha chains; as an off-target read, its abundance says little. The chain carries TRBV5-1 and TRBJ2-3; TRBD1 aligns across 9 bases. Germline V lookup: CDR1 SGHRS, CDR2 YFSETQ. V lost 5 bases, J lost 4 bases, and 5 bases stayed unmatched. There are 14 residues in the CDR3. The CDR3 DNA reads as TGCGCCAGCAGGAGACAGGGGGACTCAGATACGCAGTATTTT. Protein product: CASRRQGDSDTQYF.

This clonotype is categorized as medium-sized. The library was built for alpha chains, so this beta chain is an off-target read and its size means little. This chain joins TRBV28 and TRBJ2-7; 12 bases line up with TRBD1. The CDR3 totals 17 residues. V was clipped by 6 bases and J by 4 bases; unmatched bases: 13. In germline, CDR1 is MDHEN, CDR2 SYDVKM. The CDR3 DNA sequence: TGTGCCAGCAGCAGTCCCGGGACAGGGGGCGCAAGATACGAGCAGTACTTC. It codes for CASSSPGTGGARYEQYF.

In its sample, this clonotype is medium-sized. This beta chain was picked up by a library intended for alpha chains and is off target, so its count carries little meaning. This chain uses TRBV5-1 with TRBJ1-1; 8 bases line up with TRBD1. The junction had 17 bases not matched to a gene; V was cut back by 3 bases and J by 4 bases. The CDR3 runs to 18 residues. Germline loops: CDR1 SGHRS, CDR2 YFSETQ. The DNA of the CDR3 is TGCGCCAGCAGCTCCCAGAAATCTTACACAGGGGGGAGCACTGAAGCTTTCTTT. Encoded protein: CASSSQKSYTGGSTEAFF.

This clonotype is labeled medium-sized. A library made for alpha chains picked up this beta chain off target, so its size means little. This chain uses TRBV18 with TRBJ2-1; D unclear. This CDR3 has 13 amino acids. Germline-derived CDR1 and CDR2 are KGHSH and LQKENI. V was trimmed by 6 bases and J by 7 bases, leaving 13 bases between them. The CDR3: CASSLSEQNEQFF. For the CDR3, the DNA is TGTGCCAGCTCCCTCTCCGAGCAAAATGAGCAGTTCTTC.

About this clonotype itself: Found in a library prepared for alpha chains, this beta chain is an off-target read, and its abundance has little meaning. This sequence joins TRBV12-3 or TRBV12-4 and TRBJ2-3, with D maybe TRBD1 (6 bases). Trimming took off 3 bases at V and 4 bases at J, with 8 bases between the two ends. The CDR3 covers 13 residues. The CDR3 nucleotides are TGTGCCAGCAGTTTTCAGGGGTCAGATACGCAGTATTTT. The encoded protein is CASSFQGSDTQYF.

By share of the sample, this clonotype is medium-sized. This beta chain is an unintended read in a library built for alpha chains; its size means little. The V call is TRBV20-1, the J call TRBJ1-1; D is perhaps TRBD1 (5 bases). The germline V gene encodes CDR1 DFQATT and CDR2 SNEGSKA (reference sequence). This CDR3 has 13 amino acids. V shed 0 bases and J shed 7 bases, with 12 bases lying between them. CDR3 coding DNA: TGCAGTGCTAGAGATCAAGGGGTCCGTGAAGCTTTCTTT. This codes for CSARDQGVREAFF.

This clonotype qualifies as large. With the library built for alpha chains, this beta chain is off target and its frequency is not meaningful. This chain uses TRBV7-9 with TRBJ1-3; D gene unclear. In germline, CDR1 is SEHNR, CDR2 FQNEAQ (reference sequence). The ends were cut back, 3 bases at V and 6 bases at J, with 9 bases in the middle. This CDR3 region has 13 residues. The CDR3 sequence is CASSFDEANTIYF. The CDR3, as DNA: TGTGCCAGCAGCTTTGATGAGGCAAACACCATATATTTT. Combining the CDR3 with reference TRBV7-9 and TRBJ1-3 gives the whole variable domain DTGVSQNPRHKITKRGQNVTFRCDPISEHNRLYWYRQTLGQGPEFLTYFQNEAQLEKSRLLSDRFSAERPKGSFSTLEIQRTEQGDSAMYLCASSFDEANTIYFGEGSWLTVV.

This clonotype has a count of ten or more. Since it is a stray read in a library aimed at alpha chains, this beta chain has a size that is not meaningful. The rearrangement joins TRBV6-5 to TRBJ2-5, with D unclear. The CDR3 has 11 amino acids. Germline V lookup: CDR1 MNHEY, CDR2 SVGAGI. The V and J ends lost 6 bases and 4 bases respectively, with 6 bases between them. Written as DNA, the CDR3 is TGTGCCAGCAGGAGTGGAGAGACCCAGTACTTC. Protein: CASRSGETQYF.

The table lists this clonotype with a few counts. This beta chain turned up in a library designed for alpha chains; as an off-target read, its abundance says little. The CDR3 DNA is TGTGCCAGTAGTATATACGGGGGCGGGGAGCTGTTTTTT. This translates into CASSIYGGGELFF. The chain couples TRBV19 to TRBJ2-2; TRBD2 is a possible D gene (6 bases). In germline, CDR1 is LNHDA, CDR2 SQIVND (reference sequence). With 2 bases removed from V and 7 bases from J, the gap between germline ends came to 8 bases. CDR3 length equals 13 residues. Full variable domain (rest looked up from reference TRBV19 and TRBJ2-2): DGGITQSPKYLFRKEGQNVTLSCEQNLNHDAMYWYRQDPGQGLRLIYYSQIVNDFQKGDIAEGYSVSREKKESFPLTVTSAQKNPTAFYLCASSIYGGGELFFGEGSRLTVL.

This clonotype appeared a few times. The library was prepared for alpha chains; this beta chain is a stray read, so its frequency means little. This sequence joins TRBV12-3 or TRBV12-4 and TRBJ1-5; TRBD1 might be the D (6 bases). The CDR3 runs to 17 residues. The V gene lost 5 bases and the J gene lost 2 bases, with 19 bases spanning the gap. This chain's CDR3 is CASSPAYNREGNQPQHF. Written as DNA, the CDR3 is TGTGCCAGCAGTCCGGCATACAACAGGGAGGGCAATCAGCCCCAGCATTTT.

For this clonotype: A library prepared for alpha chains yielded this beta chain as an off-target read; its size is of little meaning. The chain uses TRBV7-2 and TRBJ2-5, with a tentative D call TRBD2 (5 bases). Germline V gene data show CDR1 as SGHTA and CDR2 as FQGNSA. The CDR3 contains 11 residues. V lost 8 bases, J lost 4 bases, and 8 bases lay in between. The CDR3 reads CASDRGETQYF. In DNA, the CDR3 is TGTGCCAGCGACCGGGGAGAGACCCAGTACTTC.

By its share, this clonotype is medium-sized (0.01 to 0.1%). The size of this beta chain means little, since it is a stray read in a library made for alpha chains. The J gene is TRBJ2-1, the V gene TRBV9; TRBD2 agrees at 9 bases. Germline assignment: CDR1 SGDLS and CDR2 YYNGEE. V lost 4 bases to trimming and J lost 10 bases; unmatched junction nucleotides: 15. This CDR3 comprises 16 residues. This CDR3 is CASSPFGLAGLGEQFF. The CDR3 nucleotides read TGTGCCAGCAGCCCCTTTGGGCTAGCGGGACTCGGCGAGCAGTTCTTC.

The table lists this clonotype with a few counts. This beta chain is a stray read from a library made for alpha chains; its abundance is not meaningful. The chain couples TRBV12-3 or TRBV12-4 to TRBJ2-2; D unclear. The V and J ends lost 3 bases and 5 bases respectively, with 7 bases between them. The CDR3 sequence is 13 residues long. CDR3 DNA sequence: TGTGCCAGCAGTTTTAAAGGGACCGGGGAGCTGTTTTTT. It translates to CASSFKGTGELFF.

Concerning this clonotype: As an off-target read in a library built for alpha chains, this beta chain has a frequency of little significance. The chain employs TRBV9 and TRBJ2-6, with D perhaps matching TRBD1 or TRBD2 (5 bases each). The V end lost 0 bases, the J end lost 2 bases, and 15 bases lay between the germline ends. CDR3 length equals 18 residues. Germline lookup yields CDR1 SGDLS and CDR2 YYNGEE. The CDR3 loop is CASSVGYGLGAGANVLTF. DNA for the CDR3: TGTGCCAGCAGCGTAGGTTATGGATTGGGGGCTGGGGCCAACGTCCTGACTTTC.

This clonotype is judged medium-sized. The library was built for alpha chains, so this beta chain is an off-target read and its size means little. J is TRBJ2-3 and V is TRBV20-1; D tentatively fits TRBD1 or TRBD2 (6 bases each). This CDR3 region has 15 residues. With 7 bases removed from V and 0 bases from J, the gap between germline ends came to 17 bases. Per the germline V gene, CDR1 is DFQATT and CDR2 is SNEGSKA (reference sequence). The CDR3 DNA is TGCAGTGTCCCGGGGGCAGGGCGTAGCACAGATACGCAGTATTTT. This translates into CSVPGAGRSTDTQYF.